Only a few counts were recorded for the clone carrying this T cell receptor beta chain. V shed 3 bases and J 4 bases; nucleotides not matched to a gene: 10. Germline CDR1 and CDR2: MDHEN and SYDVKM. There are 16 residues in the CDR3. This entry belongs to a study of T-cell reconstitution after alpha-beta-depleted transplantation in children. It was with unique molecular identifiers that the TCRbeta library was prepared. TCRdb reprocessed the PCR reads via MiXCR and lists one record per CDR3 protein. The table has hundreds of thousands of distinct CDR3 sequences, approximately 17% seen once; the top ten hold 1.1%.

The chain joins TRBV28 to TRBJ2-3; 7 positions agree with TRBD2. The sample was PBMCs from the stem cell graft donor, taken from the stem cell graft. This receptor was identified in a human donor who donated a stem cell graft to a child with acute myeloid leukemia. For the CDR3, the DNA is TGTGCCAGCAGTTTGGTCGGACTAGTTGGAGCAGATACGCAGTATTTT. Translating it yields CASSLVGLVGADTQYF.